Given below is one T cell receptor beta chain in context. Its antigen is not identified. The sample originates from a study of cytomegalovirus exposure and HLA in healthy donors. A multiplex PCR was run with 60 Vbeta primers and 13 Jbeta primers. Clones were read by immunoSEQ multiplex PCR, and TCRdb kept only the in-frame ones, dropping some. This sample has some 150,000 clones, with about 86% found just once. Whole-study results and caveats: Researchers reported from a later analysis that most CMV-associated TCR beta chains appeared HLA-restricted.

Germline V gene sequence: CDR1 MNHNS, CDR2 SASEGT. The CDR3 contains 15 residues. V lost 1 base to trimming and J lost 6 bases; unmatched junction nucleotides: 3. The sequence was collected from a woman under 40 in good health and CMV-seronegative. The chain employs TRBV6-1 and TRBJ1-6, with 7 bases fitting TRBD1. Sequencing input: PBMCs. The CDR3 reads CASSEGDSRNSPLHF. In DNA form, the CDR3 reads TGTGCCAGCAGTGAAGGGGACAGTCGTAATTCACCCCTCCACTTT.